This is a list of T cell receptor beta chains from one sample in a study of monozygotic twins with inflammatory bowel disease. Following a re-call of the 5' RACE reads, TCRdb has one entry per CDR3 protein and lacks DNA. Recorded for this sample: 190,000 or so distinct CDR3 sequences. The sample taken for sequencing was blood. The receptor set was obtained from a human donor with ulcerative colitis or Crohn's disease, or a healthy co-twin of an affected twin (not recorded which). Both conserved end residues are part of each CDR3.

>TRBJ2-5|TRBV7-2
CASSLTNLGWGSETQYF
>TRBJ2-6|TRBV20-1
CSATGQSLTGANVLTF
>TRBJ2-4|TRBV10-3
CAISDVWIGNIQYF
>TRBJ2-1|TRBV11-2
CASSLDGGVYNEQFF
>TRBJ1-2|TRBV11-2
CASRGGGYGYTF
>TRBJ2-7|TRBV5-1
CASNIEDPSYEQYF
>TRBJ1-1|TRBV5-1
CASKGHPNTEAFF
>TRBJ1-1|TRBV12-3/TRBV12-4
CASRTGGATEAFF
>TRBJ2-7|TRBV18
CASSPVDRGTYEQYF
>TRBJ2-2|TRBV5-4
CASSDRRRTGELFF
>TRBJ1-4|TRBV20-1
CSAPGGGSLLFF
>TRBJ2-3|TRBV24-1
CATSPERGTDTQYF
>TRBJ1-2|TRBV21-1
CASSKVGGNYGYTF
>TRBJ2-1|TRBV5-4
CASSSDRYNEQFF
>TRBJ2-3|TRBV7-2
CASRWLTDTQYF
>TRBJ1-1|TRBV18
CASSPRRQGGLNTEAFF
>TRBJ2-1|TRBV19
CASRSIGGGQGSDEQFF
>TRBJ2-5|TRBV29-1
CSAGLRQPDLGTQYF
>TRBJ2-5|TRBV7-6
CASSRASGGQKETQYF
>TRBJ1-6|TRBV20-1
CSANLGATDSPLHF
>TRBJ2-7|TRBV20-1
CSAGAGRSYEQYF
>TRBJ1-5|TRBV6-1
CASSVLDRGQPQHF
>TRBJ1-4|TRBV5-1
CASSPRGQGNEKLFF
>TRBJ2-4|TRBV20-1
CSAGGAGSNIQYF
>TRBJ1-2|TRBV7-8
CASSFDRDRGYGYTF
>TRBJ2-2|TRBV7-2
CASSFPTGTNTGELFF
>TRBJ1-1|TRBV5-6
CASSSAGGRDTEAFF
>TRBJ2-7|TRBV5-1
CASSPESGAYEQYF
>TRBJ2-2|TRBV6-1
CASSVPLRGAAGELFF
>TRBJ2-2|TRBV20-1
CSARVSPASGELFF
>TRBJ2-3|TRBV4-1
CASSQAGGLGTQYF
>TRBJ1-1|TRBV7-2
CASSYDSNTEAFF
>TRBJ1-2|TRBV5-4
CASSLGQTNNYGYTF
>TRBJ1-4|TRBV28
CASSFGGRSEKLFF
>TRBJ1-5|TRBV28
CASRNRFDQPQHF